A single sample gave rise to the 17 T cell receptor beta chains below, sequenced in a study of blood T cell repertoires in COVID-19. The assay was immunoSEQ multiplex PCR, and TCRdb's table has in-frame clones only and misses some. This sample has about 130,000 clones; about 93% occur once, and the top ten carry around 2%. The sequenced material came from peripheral blood. These receptor sequences come from a man aged 50-60 years with COVID-19, enrolled during active disease.

This chain joins TRBV29-1 and TRBJ1-2; 7 positions agree with TRBD1. This CDR3 has 14 residues. Germline CDR1 SQVTM, CDR2 ANQGSEA. J was trimmed by 4 bases and V by 7 bases; bases with no gene match: 12. This chain's CDR3 is CSAKGEAGGYGYTF. The DNA of the CDR3 is TGCAGCGCCAAGGGCGAAGCAGGGGGCTATGGCTACACCTTC.

The chain combines TRBV19 with TRBJ1-5; 11 bases map to TRBD1. Germline V gene data show CDR1 as LNHDA and CDR2 as SQIVND (reference sequence). CDR3 size: 16 residues. V lost 2 bases and J lost 4; bases outside the gene matches: 4. The CDR3 DNA sequence: TGTGCCAGTAGTATACAGGACAGGGGGCTGAATCAGCCCCAGCATTTT. Translated, it gives CASSIQDRGLNQPQHF.

This sequence joins TRBV27 and TRBJ2-7; the D gene is possibly TRBD2 (6 bases). V gave up 4 bases and J gave up 9 bases, with 13 bases separating them. The CDR3 consists of 12 residues. CDR1 and CDR2 (germline): MNHEY, SMNVEV (reference sequence). The CDR3 bases are TGTGCCAGCAGTTCCGGGAGTAATTGGCAGTACTTC. Translated, it gives CASSSGSNWQYF.

This clone turned up a few times. The V call is TRBV7-8, the J call TRBJ1-1, with 7 bases aligning to TRBD1. CDR1 is SGHVS and CDR2 is FQNEAQ in the germline V gene. The CDR3 spans 13 residues. Trimming removed 5 bases from V and 3 bases from J; junction bases left unmatched: 3. The CDR3 loop reads CASSVQGYTEAFF. CDR3 nucleotides: TGTGCCAGCAGCGTACAGGGGTACACTGAAGCTTTCTTT.

The chain recombines TRBV4-3 with TRBJ2-1, with D unclear. V lost 0 bases, J lost 5 bases, and 11 bases lay in between. Germline assignment: CDR1 LGHNA and CDR2 YSLEER. The CDR3 covers 15 residues. The CDR3 coding sequence is TGCGCCAGCAGCCAAGATATCATACAGAACAATGAGCAGTTCTTC. Amino acid sequence: CASSQDIIQNNEQFF.

This chain uses TRBV5-1 with TRBJ1-4; 9 nucleotides match TRBD1. Germline CDR1 reads SGHRS; CDR2 reads YFSETQ. This CDR3 has 15 amino acids. The junction had 9 bases not matched to a gene; V was cut back by 2 bases and J by 10 bases. The CDR3 DNA is TGCGCCAGCAGCTTAGGGGAACAGGGGGCCGGAAAACTGTTTTTT. This encodes CASSLGEQGAGKLFF.

This chain uses TRBV19 with TRBJ2-1; TRBD2 matches 9 bases. The CDR3 has 15 amino acids. V gave up 2 bases and J gave up 5 bases; unmatched junction bases: 4. CDR1 and CDR2 from the germline V gene are LNHDA and SQIVND (reference sequence). The CDR3 loop reads CASSINSGRDNEQFF. The CDR3, as DNA: TGTGCCAGTAGTATAAATAGCGGGAGAGACAATGAGCAGTTCTTC.

The rearrangement links TRBV7-2 to TRBJ2-3, with 8 bases fitting TRBD2. V shed 10 bases, J shed 0 bases, and the junction held 9 bases outside the gene matches. The CDR3 consists of 15 residues. CDR1 and CDR2 from the germline V gene are SGHTA and FQGNSA. CDR3 nucleotides: TGTGCCAACCAGCTAGCGGGTACTAGCACAGATACGCAGTATTTT. This gives the protein CANQLAGTSTDTQYF. Looking up the rest from reference TRBV7-2 and TRBJ2-3 gives the full variable domain: GAGVSQSPSNKVTEKGKDVELRCDPISGHTALYWYRQSLGQGLEFLIYFQGNSAPDKSGLPSDRFSAERTGGSVSTLTIQRTQQEDSAVYLCANQLAGTSTDTQYFGPGTRLTVL.

The rearrangement joins TRBV23-1 to TRBJ2-7; perhaps TRBD2 as D (5 bases). TRBV23-1 is recorded as an ORF, its role being uncertain. V lost 6 bases, J lost 3 bases, and 15 bases lay in between. This CDR3 spans 14 amino acids. This chain's CDR3 is CASSPFGGVYEQYF. CDR3 DNA sequence: TGCGCCAGCAGCCCCTTTGGAGGCGTCTACGAGCAGTACTTC.

The V call is TRBV19, the J call TRBJ1-4; 9 bases map to TRBD1. The trim removed 4 bases at V and 8 bases at J, leaving 5 bases unmatched. Germline assignment: CDR1 LNHDA and CDR2 SQIVND (reference sequence). The length of the CDR3 is 14 residues. CDR3 DNA sequence: TGTGCCAGTAGTAGGACAGGGGCGAGAGAAAAACTGTTTTTT. This gives the protein CASSRTGAREKLFF.

The chain uses TRBV7-2 and TRBJ2-3; TRBD1 is a possible D gene (5 bases). The CDR3 spans 15 residues. Germline V gene lookup returns CDR1 SGHTA and CDR2 FQGNSA. Trimming left V 1 base short and J 4 bases short, with 12 bases between. The CDR3, as DNA: TGTGCCAGCAGCTTAGTTGACAGCGTGTCAGATACGCAGTATTTT. Protein sequence: CASSLVDSVSDTQYF.

The J gene is TRBJ1-4, the V gene TRBV5-6, with D possibly being TRBD1 (6 bases). This CDR3 is 14 amino acids long. Per germline, CDR1 SGHDT and CDR2 YYEEEE. The V and J ends lost 3 bases and 5 bases respectively, with 11 bases between them. The CDR3 sequence is CASSYYDRNEKLFF. The CDR3 DNA reads as TGTGCCAGCAGCTACTACGACAGGAATGAAAAACTGTTTTTT.

The V and J genes are TRBV20-1 and TRBJ2-7, with TRBD1 matching over 10 bases. The V and J ends lost 3 bases and 3 bases, in that order; junction bases with no gene match: 11. The germline V gene encodes CDR1 DFQATT and CDR2 SNEGSKA (reference sequence). This CDR3 contains 16 residues. The CDR3 is CSASSPGGTGDYEQYF. The CDR3 region has the DNA TGCAGTGCTAGTTCCCCCGGGGGGACAGGGGACTACGAGCAGTACTTC.

The genes are TRBV14 and TRBJ2-7, with 12 nucleotides matching TRBD1. The CDR3 contains 15 residues. Trimming at V came to 2 bases and at J to 6 bases, leaving 5 bases not matched to a gene. Germline assignment: CDR1 SGHDN and CDR2 FVKESK. CDR3 in DNA: TGTGCCAGCAGCCAATCGGGGACAGGGGGCCTCGAGCAGTACTTC. Residues: CASSQSGTGGLEQYF.

The rearrangement links TRBV7-9 to TRBJ2-3; 9 bases match TRBD2. Germline trimming cut 5 bases from V and 6 bases from J; bases unmatched to any gene: 6. This CDR3 region has 14 residues. The germline CDR1 and CDR2 sequences are SEHNR and FQNEAQ (reference sequence). CDR3 sequence: CASSRSGSGDTQYF. The CDR3 DNA is TGTGCCAGCAGCCGTAGCGGGAGTGGGGATACGCAGTATTTT.

The chain uses TRBV24-1 and TRBJ2-1; 9 bases agree with TRBD1. Trimming cost V 2 bases and J 8 bases; bases outside gene matches: 6. Germline values: CDR1 KGHDR, CDR2 SFDVKD. There are 15 residues in the CDR3. The CDR3 region has the DNA TGTGCCACCAGTGATTCCGGGACAGGGTTGGATGAGCAGTTCTTC. This gives the protein CATSDSGTGLDEQFF.

V is TRBV19 and J is TRBJ2-2; 10 positions agree with TRBD2. The germline V gene encodes CDR1 LNHDA and CDR2 SQIVND (reference sequence). Losses at the gene ends were 6 bases for V and 5 bases for J; bases not matched to a gene: 9. The CDR3 is made up of 16 amino acids. The CDR3 is CASSPAGGPRTGELFF. The CDR3 bases are TGTGCCAGTAGCCCAGCGGGAGGGCCTAGAACCGGGGAGCTGTTTTTT.